Each of the 9 T cell receptor beta chains below was sequenced from the same sample in a study of CD4 T cells in relation to SARS-CoV-2 and coronaviruses (dated by TCRdb to the early 2020s). Library method: the immunoSEQ multiplex PCR assay. Entries here come from immuneACCESS through TCRdb and include only in-frame sequences with V and J called. Some clones fail to appear in such tables; in the studies checked, an unresolved V gene covers under half of the shortfall, and the cause of the remainder is unknown. For this sample there are 10,000 to 15,000 clones; 69% appear just once. The ten biggest clones cover approximately 7.5% of the sample. What these receptors recognize is not known. CD4+ T cells from unexposed donors were collected before the COVID-19 pandemic (2011-2018). Following 10 days of culture, the EasySep CD4+ T cell isolation kit was used to isolate CD4+ T cells. The source material was CD4+ T cells from PBMCs, cultured in vitro. The receptors derive from a human donor in good health.

This clone was found a few times. V and J are TRBV19 and TRBJ2-3; TRBD2 aligns across 14 bases. The CDR3 consists of 17 residues. J lost 4 bases, V lost 10 bases, and 13 bases had no gene match. The germline CDR1 and CDR2 sequences are LNHDA and SQIVND (reference sequence). This chain's CDR3 is CATTGLAGVEGADTQYF. Here the CDR3 DNA reads TGTGCCACAACGGGACTAGCGGGAGTTGAAGGCGCAGATACGCAGTATTTT.

The rearrangement links TRBV10-3 to TRBJ1-2; D not certain. Germline CDR1 reads ENHRY; CDR2 reads SYGVKD. The CDR3 consists of 17 residues. Trimming stripped 2 bases from V and 2 bases from J, with 18 bases between. CDR3 in amino acids: CAISEPFHPPGNYGYTF. The CDR3 DNA reads as TGTGCCATCAGTGAGCCATTTCACCCCCCGGGCAACTATGGCTACACCTTC.

DNA for the CDR3: TGTGCCAGCAGGGATCCTTCGGGGGGGCAGTTCTTC. Protein product: CASRDPSGGQFF. The chain links TRBV2 to TRBJ2-1; 7 bases line up with TRBD2. Trimming cost V 6 bases and J 12 bases; bases outside gene matches: 8. Germline V CDR1 and CDR2: SNHLY, FYNNEI. CDR3 length: 12 amino acids.

This clone came up once. The gene calls are TRBV11-2 and TRBJ1-3; D is ambiguous. CDR1 and CDR2 (germline): SGHAT, FQNNGV. The length of the CDR3 is 14 residues. Trimming shortened V by 0 bases and J by 4 bases, and 7 bases separated the two germline ends. CDR3 region: CASSLEDKGNTIYF. In DNA form, the CDR3 reads TGTGCCAGCAGCTTAGAAGACAAAGGAAACACCATATATTTT.

The genes are TRBV11-1 and TRBJ2-7; no firm D call. The germline V and J ends were trimmed by 0 bases and 1 base, with 10 bases remaining between them. Germline V CDR1 and CDR2: SGHAT, FQDESV (reference sequence). The CDR3 is 15 amino acids. The CDR3 sequence is CASSLAKGPSYEQYF. The CDR3, as DNA: TGTGCCAGCAGCTTAGCGAAGGGTCCGTCCTACGAGCAGTACTTC.

V usage is TRBV6-5 and J usage is TRBJ2-7; 9 nucleotides line up with TRBD1. CDR3 length equals 15 residues. V shed 2 bases, J shed 0 bases, and the junction held 2 bases outside the gene matches. Germline CDR1 and CDR2: MNHEY and SVGAGI. CDR3 residues: CASSYGQGSSYEQYF. CDR3 nucleotides: TGTGCCAGCAGTTACGGACAGGGGAGCTCCTACGAGCAGTACTTC.

The J gene is TRBJ1-2, the V gene TRBV6-6; the match to TRBD1 covers 7 bases. The V gene's germline CDR1 is MNHNY and CDR2 SVGAGI (reference sequence). CDR3 length: 14 amino acids. J lost 4 bases, V lost 7 bases, and 9 bases had no gene match. CDR3: CASIGGDRAYGYTF. The CDR3 DNA follows: TGTGCCAGCATAGGTGGAGACAGGGCCTATGGCTACACCTTC.

The CDR3 DNA reads TGTGCCAGCAGCGCAGATGGGGGAGGGGGCACAGATACGCAGTATTTT. This encodes CASSADGGGGTDTQYF. This sequence joins TRBV7-9 and TRBJ2-3; 7 bases agree with TRBD2. With 5 bases clipped from V and 1 base from J, the junction kept 9 bases outside the gene matches. CDR1 and CDR2 from the germline V gene are SEHNR and FQNEAQ (reference sequence). The CDR3 extends over 16 amino acids.

V is TRBV6-5 and J is TRBJ2-5; the match to TRBD1 covers 8 bases. J gave up 3 bases and V 5 bases, and 8 bases lay outside the gene matches. CDR1 MNHEY and CDR2 SVGAGI come from the germline V gene. The CDR3 totals 15 residues. The CDR3 region is CASSRTGTGEETQYF. The CDR3 nucleotides are TGTGCCAGCAGTAGGACCGGGACAGGAGAAGAGACCCAGTACTTC.